This TCR beta chain was sequenced during a study of Ad26.COV2.S vaccination and SARS-CoV-2 variants. The protocol was immunoSEQ multiplex PCR, while the TCRdb copy is restricted to in-frame clones and leaves out a portion. This sample has about 390,000 clones, with around 92% found just once. CDR3 size: 15 residues. Germline values: CDR1 WNHNN, CDR2 SYGVQD (reference sequence). V lost 7 bases, J lost 5 bases, and 12 bases stayed unmatched. Treatment meaning: some 20 received Ad26.COV2.S at low or high dose, single or two shots; about 5 received placebo; per-sample allocation not given. Each sample was drawn 63 days after the first injection (of vaccine or placebo). Aged 18-55 years, donor was enrolled in Boston at some point between 2019 and 2021.

This receptor was obtained from a person between 18 and 60 years old who received the Ad26.COV2.S COVID-19 vaccine or a placebo. The material was peripheral blood, obtained in a trial of Ad26.COV2.S vaccine versus placebo. This chain links TRBV10-1 with TRBJ2-7; 9 positions agree with TRBD1. The CDR3 region has the DNA TGCGCCAGCACCAAACCGGGACAGGGTAACCACGAGCAGTACTTC. Its translation: CASTKPGQGNHEQYF.